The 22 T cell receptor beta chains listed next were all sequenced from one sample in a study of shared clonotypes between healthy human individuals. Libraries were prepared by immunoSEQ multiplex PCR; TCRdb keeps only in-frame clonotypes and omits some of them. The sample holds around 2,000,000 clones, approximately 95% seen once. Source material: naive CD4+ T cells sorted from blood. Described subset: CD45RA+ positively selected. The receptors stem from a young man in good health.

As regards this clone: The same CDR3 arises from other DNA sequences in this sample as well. CDR3 DNA sequence: TGCGCCAGCAGCTTTTCCGGGCAAGAGACCCAGTACTTC. Translating it yields CASSFSGQETQYF. The chain carries TRBV5-1 and TRBJ2-5; D remains ambiguous. The germline CDR1 and CDR2 sequences are SGHRS and YFSETQ. Between the trimmed V and J ends, which lost 2 bases and 2 bases, there was a span of 7 bases. The length of the CDR3 is 13 residues.

The CDR3 DNA reads as TGCAGCGTGGGACAGGGAGAGAGTCAGCCCCAGCATTTT. Translation gives CSVGQGESQPQHF. The V call is TRBV29-1, the J call TRBJ1-5; 9 bases match TRBD1. V shed 6 bases and J 6 bases; nucleotides not matched to a gene: 6. Germline CDR1 and CDR2: SQVTM and ANQGSEA. This CDR3 is built from 13 residues.

In DNA, the CDR3 is TGTGCCAGCAGTGAATCTTTTACGGGTCAGCCCCAGCATTTT. Translated: CASSESFTGQPQHF. This chain links TRBV6-1 with TRBJ1-5; D gene ambiguous. CDR1 and CDR2 from the germline V gene are MNHNS and SASEGT. CDR3 length equals 14 residues. V lost 2 bases, J lost 6 bases, and 11 bases lay in between.

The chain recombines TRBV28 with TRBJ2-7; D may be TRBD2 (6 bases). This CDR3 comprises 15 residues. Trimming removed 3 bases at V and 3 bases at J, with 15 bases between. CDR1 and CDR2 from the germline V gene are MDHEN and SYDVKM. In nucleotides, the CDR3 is TGTGCCAGCAGTTTGGGGCGGGGTGGCCTCTACGAGCAGTACTTC. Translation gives CASSLGRGGLYEQYF.

The CDR3: CASSPRTAQETQYF. Written as DNA, the CDR3 is TGTGCCAGCAGCCCTAGGACAGCCCAAGAGACCCAGTACTTC. J is TRBJ2-5 and V is TRBV11-2; maybe TRBD1 (6 bases). Trimming cost V 5 bases and J 1 base, with 11 bases left between them. The CDR3 is 14 amino acids. CDR1 and CDR2 (germline): SGHAT, FQNNGV.

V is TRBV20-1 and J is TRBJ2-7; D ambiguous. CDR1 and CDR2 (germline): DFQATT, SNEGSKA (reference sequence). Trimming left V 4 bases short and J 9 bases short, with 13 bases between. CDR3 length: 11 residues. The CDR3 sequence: CSATVLDVQYF. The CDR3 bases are TGCAGTGCTACCGTCCTCGACGTGCAGTACTTC.

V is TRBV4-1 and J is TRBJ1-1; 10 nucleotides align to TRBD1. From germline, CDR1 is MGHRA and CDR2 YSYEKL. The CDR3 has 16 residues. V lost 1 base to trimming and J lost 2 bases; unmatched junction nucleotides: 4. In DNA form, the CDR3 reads TGCGCCAGCAGCCAAGGGGGGACAGGGGCAAACACTGAAGCTTTCTTT. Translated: CASSQGGTGANTEAFF.

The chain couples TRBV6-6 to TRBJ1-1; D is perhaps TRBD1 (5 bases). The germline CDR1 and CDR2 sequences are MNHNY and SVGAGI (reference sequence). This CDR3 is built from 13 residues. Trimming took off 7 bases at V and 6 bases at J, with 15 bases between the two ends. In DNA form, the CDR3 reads TGTGCCAGCAAGAGGACATGGGACGCTGAAGCTTTCTTT. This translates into CASKRTWDAEAFF.

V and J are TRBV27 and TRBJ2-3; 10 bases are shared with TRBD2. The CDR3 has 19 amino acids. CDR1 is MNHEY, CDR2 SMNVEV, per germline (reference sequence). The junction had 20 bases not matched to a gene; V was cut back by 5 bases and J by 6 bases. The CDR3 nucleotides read TGTGCCAGCAGTCCAGGCCCGGGACTAGCGCGTGGCAAGGCGGATACGCAGTATTTT. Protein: CASSPGPGLARGKADTQYF.

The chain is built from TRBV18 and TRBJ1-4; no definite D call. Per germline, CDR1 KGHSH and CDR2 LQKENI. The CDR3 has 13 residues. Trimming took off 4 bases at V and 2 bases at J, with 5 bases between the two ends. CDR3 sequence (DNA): TGTGCCAGCTCACAGGGTACTAATGAAAAACTGTTTTTT. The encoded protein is CASSQGTNEKLFF.

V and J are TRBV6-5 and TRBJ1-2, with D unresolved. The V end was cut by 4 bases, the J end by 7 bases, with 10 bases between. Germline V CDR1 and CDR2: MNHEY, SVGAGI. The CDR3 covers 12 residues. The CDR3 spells CASSSIRSGYTF. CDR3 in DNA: TGTGCCAGCAGTTCGATAAGGTCTGGCTACACCTTC.

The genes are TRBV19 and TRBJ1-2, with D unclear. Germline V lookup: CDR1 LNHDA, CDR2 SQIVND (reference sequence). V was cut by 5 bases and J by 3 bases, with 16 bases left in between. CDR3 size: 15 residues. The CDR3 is CASSEARSAYYGYTF. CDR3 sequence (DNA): TGTGCCAGTAGTGAAGCCCGCAGTGCTTACTATGGCTACACCTTC.

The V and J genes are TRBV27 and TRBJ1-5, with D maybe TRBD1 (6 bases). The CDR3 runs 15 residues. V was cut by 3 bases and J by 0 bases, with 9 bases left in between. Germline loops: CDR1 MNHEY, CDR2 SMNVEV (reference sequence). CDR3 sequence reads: CASSFTGRSNQPQHF. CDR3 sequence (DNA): TGTGCCAGCAGTTTCACAGGGCGTAGCAATCAGCCCCAGCATTTT.

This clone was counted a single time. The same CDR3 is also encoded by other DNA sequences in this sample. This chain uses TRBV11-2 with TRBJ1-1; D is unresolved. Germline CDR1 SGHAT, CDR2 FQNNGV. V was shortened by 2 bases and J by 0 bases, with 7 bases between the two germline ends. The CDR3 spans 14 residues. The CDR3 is CASSLRGVNTEAFF. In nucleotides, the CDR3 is TGTGCCAGCAGCTTACGTGGAGTGAACACTGAAGCTTTCTTT.

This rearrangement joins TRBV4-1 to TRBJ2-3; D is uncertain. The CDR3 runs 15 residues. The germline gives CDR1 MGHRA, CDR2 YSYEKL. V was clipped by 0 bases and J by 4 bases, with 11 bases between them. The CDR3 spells CASSQDMWGSDTQYF. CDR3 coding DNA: TGCGCCAGCAGCCAAGATATGTGGGGATCAGATACGCAGTATTTT.

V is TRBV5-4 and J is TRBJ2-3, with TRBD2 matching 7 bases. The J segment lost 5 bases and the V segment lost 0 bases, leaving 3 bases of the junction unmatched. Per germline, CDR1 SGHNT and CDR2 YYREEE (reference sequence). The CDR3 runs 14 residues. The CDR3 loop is CASSLGLAEDTQYF. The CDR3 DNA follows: TGTGCCAGCAGCTTGGGACTAGCCGAAGATACGCAGTATTTT.

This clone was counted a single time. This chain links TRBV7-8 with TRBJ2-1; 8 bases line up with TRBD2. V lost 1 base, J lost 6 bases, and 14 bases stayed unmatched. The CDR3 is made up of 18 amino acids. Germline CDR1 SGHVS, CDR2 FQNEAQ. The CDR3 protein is CASSLEKPWERGSNEQFF. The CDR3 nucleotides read TGTGCCAGCAGCTTAGAAAAGCCCTGGGAGCGGGGGAGCAATGAGCAGTTCTTC.

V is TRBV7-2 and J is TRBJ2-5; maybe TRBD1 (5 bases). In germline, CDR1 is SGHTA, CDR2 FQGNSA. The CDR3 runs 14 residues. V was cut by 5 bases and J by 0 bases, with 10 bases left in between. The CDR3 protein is CASSRSTDQETQYF. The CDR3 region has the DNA TGTGCCAGCAGCCGATCGACAGACCAAGAGACCCAGTACTTC.

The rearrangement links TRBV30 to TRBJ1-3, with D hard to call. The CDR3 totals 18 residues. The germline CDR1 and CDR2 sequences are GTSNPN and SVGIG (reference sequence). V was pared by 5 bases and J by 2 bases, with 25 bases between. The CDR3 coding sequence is TGTGCCTGGGAGTGGGCGGGGAACAGATTATCGGCTGGAAACACCATATATTTT. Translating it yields CAWEWAGNRLSAGNTIYF.

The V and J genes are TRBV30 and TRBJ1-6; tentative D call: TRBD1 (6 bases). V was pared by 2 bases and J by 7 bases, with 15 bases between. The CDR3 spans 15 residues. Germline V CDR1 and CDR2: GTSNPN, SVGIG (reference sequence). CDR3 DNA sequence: TGTGCCTGGAGTCGACCGACAGGCCTCAATTCACCCCTCCACTTT. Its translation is CAWSRPTGLNSPLHF. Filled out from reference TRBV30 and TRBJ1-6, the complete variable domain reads SQTIHQWPATLVQPVGSPLSLECTVEGTSNPNLYWYRQAAGRGLQLLFYSVGIGQISSEVPQNLSASRPQDRQFILSSKKLLLSDSGFYLCAWSRPTGLNSPLHFGNGTRLTVT.

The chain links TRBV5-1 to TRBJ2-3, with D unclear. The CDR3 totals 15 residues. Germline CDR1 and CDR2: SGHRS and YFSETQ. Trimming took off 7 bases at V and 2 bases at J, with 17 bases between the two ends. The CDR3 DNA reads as TGCGCCAGCTTTATTAAGTACCCTCCCACAGATACGCAGTATTTT. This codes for CASFIKYPPTDTQYF.

The CDR3 reads CASSLGSRVNTGELFF. CDR3 DNA: TGTGCCAGCAGCTTAGGTTCCAGGGTGAACACCGGGGAGCTGTTTTTT. The chain is built from TRBV11-3 and TRBJ2-2, with TRBD1 as a possible D gene (5 bases). Trimming pared 1 base from V and 1 base from J, leaving 10 bases between. CDR3 length equals 16 residues. CDR1 and CDR2 from the germline V gene are SGHNT and YENEEA.